Each of the 25 T cell receptor beta chains below was sequenced from the same sample in a study of early T cells in non-severe SARS-CoV-2 infection. MiXCR, applied by TCRdb to the 5' RACE reads, yields one record per CDR3 protein. The sample has about 98,000 distinct CDR3 sequences; around 12% are singletons. The sample taken for sequencing was whole blood. The receptors derive from an adult who was a healthcare worker with PCR-confirmed SARS-CoV-2 infection or an uninfected control (not recorded which).

The V and J genes are TRBV7-9 and TRBJ1-3; no clear D gene. Trimming took off 1 base at V and 9 bases at J, with 10 bases between the two ends. This CDR3 region has 13 residues. Germline CDR1 SEHNR, CDR2 FQNEAQ (reference sequence). The CDR3 protein is CASSLDIDGTIYF. The DNA of the CDR3 is TGTGCCAGCAGCTTAGACATCGACGGCACCATATATTTT.

A word on this clonotype: Being one base from a much bigger clone, this may be a read error. The chain is built from TRBV7-6 and TRBJ2-1; 12 positions match TRBD2. The trim removed 5 bases at V and 7 bases at J, leaving 9 bases unmatched. Germline V CDR1 and CDR2: SGHVS, FNYEAQ. CDR3 length: 16 amino acids. CDR3 loop: CASSPLLGLAGNEQFF. The CDR3 coding sequence is TGTGCCAGCAGCCCTTTACTGGGACTAGCGGGTAATGAGCAGTTCTTC.

The table lists this clonotype with a few counts. The genes are TRBV19 and TRBJ1-5, with D maybe TRBD1 (5 bases). This CDR3 has 13 amino acids. V dropped 10 bases and J dropped 7 bases, with 17 bases sitting between them. Germline-derived CDR1 and CDR2 are LNHDA and SQIVND (reference sequence). In DNA, the CDR3 is TGTGCCACTCCTAGTGCAGGGAGGCAGCCCCAGCATTTT. It specifies CATPSAGRQPQHF.

The V call is TRBV18, the J call TRBJ2-1, with 7 nucleotides matching TRBD2. The V gene end was trimmed by 1 base and the J gene end by 0 bases; junction bases not matched to a gene: 6. The CDR3 covers 17 residues. The germline V gene encodes CDR1 KGHSH and CDR2 LQKENI. The chain's CDR3 is CASSPLPGGSSYNEQFF. For the CDR3, the DNA is TGTGCCAGCTCACCACTTCCGGGAGGATCCTCCTACAATGAGCAGTTCTTC. The variable domain in full, completed from reference TRBV18 and TRBJ2-1, reads NAGVMQNPRHLVRRRGQEARLRCSPMKGHSHVYWYRQLPEEGLKFMVYLQKENIIDESGMPKERFSAEFPKEGPSILRIQQVVRGDSAAYFCASSPLPGGSSYNEQFFGPGTRLTVL.

This clonotype has a count of ten or more. The chain joins TRBV20-1 to TRBJ1-1; D may be TRBD1 (5 bases). Germline assignment: CDR1 DFQATT and CDR2 SNEGSKA (reference sequence). Trimming stripped 1 base from V and 3 bases from J, with 15 bases between. The CDR3 covers 15 residues. CDR3 in amino acids: CSARVHASQDTEAFF. The CDR3 region has the DNA TGCAGTGCTAGAGTCCACGCTTCACAGGACACTGAAGCTTTCTTT.

This clonotype was recorded many times. The chain couples TRBV7-9 to TRBJ2-1, with 10 bases matching TRBD2. In germline, CDR1 is SEHNR, CDR2 FQNEAQ (reference sequence). The CDR3 is 15 amino acids. V shed 5 bases, J shed 10 bases, and the junction held 11 bases outside the gene matches. The CDR3 region is CASSLIAGGRREQFF. CDR3 nucleotide sequence: TGTGCCAGCAGCCTAATAGCGGGAGGCCGACGGGAGCAGTTCTTC.

This clonotype occurred many times. The chain joins TRBV19 to TRBJ2-3, with TRBD2 as a possible D gene (6 bases). V was cut by 8 bases and J by 12 bases, with 15 bases left in between. Per the germline V gene, CDR1 is LNHDA and CDR2 is SQIVND (reference sequence). The CDR3 is 11 residues long. For the CDR3, the DNA is TGTGCCAGTCGCTGGGGGAGGACTCAGTATTTT. Amino acids: CASRWGRTQYF.

Worth noting for this clonotype: Being one base from a much bigger clone, this may be a read error. The chain carries TRBV12-3 or TRBV12-4 and TRBJ2-2; the D call may be TRBD1 or TRBD2 (5 bases each). CDR3 length: 16 residues. CDR3 sequence (DNA): TGTGCCAGCAGTTTAACGGGCAGGGCGAACACCGGGGAGCAGTTTTTT. Its translation is CASSLTGRANTGEQFF.

The chain recombines TRBV29-1 with TRBJ2-1, with TRBD2 identical over 9 bases. The CDR3 totals 14 residues. CDR1 and CDR2 (germline): SQVTM, ANQGSEA. The V gene end was trimmed by 3 bases and the J gene end by 10 bases; junction bases not matched to a gene: 10. The CDR3 loop is CSVDAGGSSWEQFF. The CDR3 coding sequence is TGCAGCGTTGATGCGGGAGGGTCCTCGTGGGAGCAGTTCTTC.

This clonotype appeared many times. The chain joins TRBV6-5 to TRBJ2-3; the D is unclear. The CDR3 is 11 residues long. Germline CDR1 and CDR2: MNHEY and SVGAGI. V was clipped by 2 bases and J by 6 bases, with 3 bases between them. The CDR3 DNA reads TGTGCCAGCAGTTACATGGATACGCAGTATTTT. This sequence encodes CASSYMDTQYF.

The chain links TRBV6-1 to TRBJ1-5; D is uncertain. The CDR3 has 15 residues. The germline V gene encodes CDR1 MNHNS and CDR2 SASEGT. The V gene lost 0 bases and the J gene lost 6 bases, with 12 bases spanning the gap. The DNA for the CDR3 is TGTGCCAGCAGTGAAGCAGAGGCCGTTACTCAGCCCCAGCATTTT. Translated, it gives CASSEAEAVTQPQHF.

This chain links TRBV14 with TRBJ2-1; D unclear. The CDR3 contains 16 residues. Trimming shortened V by 1 base and J by 6 bases, and 16 bases separated the two germline ends. Per the germline V gene, CDR1 is SGHDN and CDR2 is FVKESK. For the CDR3, the DNA is TGTGCCAGCAGCCAAGTGGGGTTGATCGTGCGCAATGAGCAGTTCTTC. It is translated as CASSQVGLIVRNEQFF.

This sequence joins TRBV20-1 and TRBJ2-3; 7 nucleotides agree with TRBD1. Germline CDR1 DFQATT, CDR2 SNEGSKA (reference sequence). V dropped 4 bases and J dropped 3; count of bases not matched to a gene: 7. This CDR3 comprises 14 residues. CDR3 in DNA: TGCAGTGCTACCGACAGGGCTGGTACAGATACGCAGTATTTT. Its translation is CSATDRAGTDTQYF.

V is TRBV14 and J is TRBJ2-2; possibly TRBD1 for D (5 bases). This CDR3 comprises 13 residues. V was pared by 6 bases and J by 1 base, with 6 bases between. In germline, CDR1 is SGHDN, CDR2 FVKESK. The DNA for the CDR3 is TGTGCCAGCAGGGGGCTGAACACCGGGGAGCTGTTTTTT. Protein sequence: CASRGLNTGELFF.

This chain connects TRBV29-1 to TRBJ1-1; D is unresolved. The length of the CDR3 is 14 residues. Per the germline V gene, CDR1 is SQVTM and CDR2 is ANQGSEA. V was clipped by 0 bases and J by 6 bases, with 14 bases between them. The CDR3 protein is CSVEDHRRWAEAFF. DNA for the CDR3: TGCAGCGTTGAAGATCACCGGAGGTGGGCTGAAGCTTTCTTT.

The table lists this clonotype with a few counts. The J gene is TRBJ2-3, the V gene TRBV2; D possibly uses TRBD1 or TRBD2 (5 bases each). The CDR3 totals 14 residues. The ends were cut back, 2 bases at V and 3 bases at J, with 9 bases in the middle. Germline CDR1 reads SNHLY; CDR2 reads FYNNEI. CDR3 protein: CASSEIWGTDTQYF. CDR3 DNA sequence: TGTGCCAGCAGTGAAATTTGGGGGACAGATACGCAGTATTTT.

Only a few counts were recorded for this clonotype. The chain combines TRBV20-1 with TRBJ2-7, with D perhaps TRBD1 (6 bases). Trimming left V 5 bases short and J 1 base short, with 12 bases between. This CDR3 comprises 13 residues. Germline CDR1 reads DFQATT; CDR2 reads SNEGSKA (reference sequence). CDR3: CSAPGHPSYEQYF. The CDR3 bases are TGCAGTGCTCCGGGACACCCTTCCTACGAGCAGTACTTC.

The chain couples TRBV5-1 to TRBJ1-2, with D possibly TRBD1 on 5 matching bases. The CDR3 spans 15 residues. Trimming took 4 bases from V and 3 from J, leaving 16 bases between them. Germline V CDR1 and CDR2: SGHRS, YFSETQ. The CDR3 spells CASSRSITGDYGYTF. As DNA, the CDR3 is TGCGCCAGCAGCCGTTCCATTACAGGCGACTATGGCTACACCTTC.

The table lists this clonotype with many counts. The genes are TRBV12-3 or TRBV12-4 and TRBJ2-6; a weak D match, TRBD2 (6 bases). The CDR3 sequence is 17 residues long. V was shortened by 5 bases and J by 1 base, with 15 bases between the two germline ends. As DNA, the CDR3 is TGTGCCAGCAGTACCACCTTGGGGGGTTCTGGGGCCAACGTCCTGACTTTC. Translated: CASSTTLGGSGANVLTF.

This clonotype showed up many times. The chain combines TRBV7-8 with TRBJ2-2, with D hard to call. This CDR3 comprises 15 residues. V lost 1 base to trimming and J lost 6 bases, with 12 bases between them. Germline CDR1 SGHVS, CDR2 FQNEAQ. The CDR3, as DNA: TGTGCCAGCAGCTTAGGCACCCCGGGTTCCGGGGAGCTGTTTTTT. Its protein product is CASSLGTPGSGELFF. Full variable domain (outside the CDR3, taken from reference TRBV7-8 and TRBJ2-2): GAGVSQSPRYKVAKRGQDVALRCDPISGHVSLFWYQQALGQGPEFLTYFQNEAQLDKSGLPSDRFFAERPEGSVSTLKIQRTQQEDSAVYLCASSLGTPGSGELFFGEGSRLTVL.

This clonotype appeared many times. The chain combines TRBV4-1 with TRBJ2-7, with 11 bases that match TRBD1. The CDR3 spans 14 residues. V lost 1 base and J lost 5; bases outside the gene matches: 1. CDR1 and CDR2 (germline): MGHRA, YSYEKL. CDR3: CASSQGTGGDEQYF. CDR3 nucleotide sequence: TGCGCCAGCAGCCAAGGGACAGGGGGCGACGAGCAGTACTTC.

This clonotype has a count of ten or more. The J gene is TRBJ1-6, the V gene TRBV28; possibly TRBD1 for D (6 bases). Germline V gene data show CDR1 as MDHEN and CDR2 as SYDVKM. V lost 4 bases and J 7 bases, leaving 11 bases between the germline ends. The CDR3 extends over 14 amino acids. The DNA for the CDR3 is TGTGCCAGCAGTTCGGGACAAACAAATTCACCCCTCCACTTT. Protein product: CASSSGQTNSPLHF. Full variable domain (missing parts from reference TRBV28 and TRBJ1-6): DVKVTQSSRYLVKRTGEKVFLECVQDMDHENMFWYRQDPGLGLRLIYFSYDVKMKEKGDIPEGYSVSREKKERFSLILESASTNQTSMYLCASSSGQTNSPLHFGNGTRLTVT.

This clonotype turned up a few times. The V call is TRBV20-1, the J call TRBJ1-2; 7 nucleotides match TRBD1. Germline values: CDR1 DFQATT, CDR2 SNEGSKA (reference sequence). The CDR3 consists of 12 residues. CDR3 loop: CRAGTEAYGYTF. In nucleotides, the CDR3 is TGCAGGGCCGGGACAGAAGCTTATGGCTACACCTTC.

CDR3 loop: CASSLRRSAGVSDTQYF. The CDR3 DNA is TGTGCCAGCAGTCTACGCCGGTCGGCGGGAGTGTCAGATACGCAGTATTTT. The chain links TRBV6-2 or TRBV6-3 to TRBJ2-3; the match to TRBD2 covers 7 bases. From germline, CDR1 is MNHEY and CDR2 SVGEGT. The CDR3 spans 17 residues. The ends lost 5 bases at V and 4 bases at J; junction bases unmatched: 15.

This clonotype was observed many times. V gene TRBV11-2 combines with J gene TRBJ1-2; D is possibly TRBD1 (5 bases). Germline V CDR1 and CDR2: SGHAT, FQNNGV. V lost 4 bases to trimming and J lost 4 bases, with 22 bases between them. The length of the CDR3 is 17 residues. CDR3 sequence (DNA): TGTGCCAGCAGCTCCCTCTCGTCGCTCCCAGGGCTCTATGGCTACACCTTC. Amino acids: CASSSLSSLPGLYGYTF. Full variable domain (remainder filled in from reference TRBV11-2 and TRBJ1-2): EAGVAQSPRYKIIEKRQSVAFWCNPISGHATLYWYQQILGQGPKLLIQFQNNGVVDDSQLPKDRFSAERLKGVDSTLKIQPAKLEDSAVYLCASSSLSSLPGLYGYTFGSGTRLTVV.